These T cell receptor beta chains were read from a single sample in a study of early T cells in non-severe SARS-CoV-2 infection. Each CDR3 protein gets one entry after TCRdb re-called the 5' RACE reads with MiXCR. Of roughly 34,000 distinct CDR3 sequences listed, around 4.1% are singletons. The sample consisted of whole blood. Every receptor here comes from an adult who was a healthcare worker with PCR-confirmed SARS-CoV-2 infection or an uninfected control (not recorded which). The CDR3 runs from the conserved cysteine through the conserved F or W. D genes are given only for firm matches. Clone size appears in some rows only: once, few, many, or a class for an expanded clone.

>TRBV19|.|few|TRBJ2-2
CASRATGSTGELFF
TGTGCCAGTAGGGCAACTGGGAGCACCGGGGAGCTGTTTTTT
>TRBV7-9|.|many|TRBJ1-2
CASSLGIYGYTF
TGTGCCAGCAGCTTAGGGATATATGGCTACACCTTC
>TRBV11-3|TRBD2|many|TRBJ2-1
CASSLDGSGVLSSYNEQFF
TGTGCCAGCAGCTTAGACGGTAGCGGGGTCCTTAGCTCCTACAATGAGCAGTTCTTC
>TRBV19|.|many|TRBJ2-1
CASSIASDYNEQFF
TGTGCCAGTAGTATAGCCAGCGACTACAATGAGCAGTTCTTC
>TRBV5-1|.|.|TRBJ2-3
CASLLGGDRTDTQYF
TGCGCCAGCCTCCTAGGAGGGGACCGCACAGATACGCAGTATTTT
>TRBV4-2|.|many|TRBJ2-7
CASSEGGGEQYF
TGTGCCAGCAGCGAAGGGGGGGGCGAGCAGTACTTC
>TRBV7-2|TRBD2|many|TRBJ2-2
CASSLASGGNTGELFF
TGTGCCAGCAGCTTAGCTAGCGGGGGGAACACCGGGGAGCTGTTTTTT
>TRBV11-3|.|few|TRBJ2-6
CANSVGTSMSGANVLTF
TGTGCCAACAGTGTCGGGACATCTATGTCTGGGGCCAACGTCCTGACTTTC
>TRBV19|TRBD2|many|TRBJ2-3
CASSPGLAGEGDTQYF
TGTGCCAGTAGTCCTGGACTAGCGGGAGAGGGAGATACGCAGTATTTT
>TRBV7-6|TRBD2|many|TRBJ2-1
CASSLSSGGSYNEQFF
TGTGCCAGCAGCTTGTCTAGCGGGGGGTCCTACAATGAGCAGTTCTTC
>TRBV4-2|TRBD2|many|TRBJ2-1
CASSQGTRDYNEQFF
TGTGCCAGCAGCCAAGGGACTAGGGATTACAATGAGCAGTTCTTC
>TRBV2|.|many|TRBJ1-3
CASSEGWRGSGSGNTIYF
TGTGCCAGCAGTGAAGGTTGGAGGGGGTCAGGCTCTGGAAACACCATATATTTT
>TRBV27|.|many|TRBJ1-1
CASSFTGPQNTEAFF
TGTGCCAGCAGTTTTACGGGACCGCAGAACACTGAAGCTTTCTTT
>TRBV12-3/TRBV12-4|.|many|TRBJ2-6
CASSKQPSGANVLTF
TGTGCCAGCAGCAAACAGCCCTCTGGGGCCAACGTCCTGACTTTC
>TRBV3-1|.|.|TRBJ2-5
CASSQAEETQYF
TGTGCCAGCAGCCAAGCTGAGGAGACCCAGTACTTC
>TRBV9|.|many|TRBJ1-4
CASSPSPGSELFF
TGTGCCAGCAGCCCATCCCCCGGGTCCGAACTGTTTTTT
>TRBV6-4|.|many|TRBJ2-3
CASSRGKHTDTQYF
TGTGCCAGCAGTCGGGGCAAGCATACGGATACGCAGTATTTT
>TRBV9|.|many|TRBJ2-1
CASSPRGGNEQFF
TGTGCCAGCAGCCCCCGCGGTGGCAATGAGCAGTTCTTC
>TRBV19|.|many|TRBJ2-3
CASSILGAADTQYF
TGTGCCAGTAGTATTCTGGGGGCTGCAGATACGCAGTATTTT
>TRBV6-2/TRBV6-3|.|many|TRBJ2-1
CASSYGLGLAGFF
TGTGCCAGCAGTTACGGGTTGGGGCTAGCCGGTTTCTTC
>TRBV29-1|.|many|TRBJ2-1
CSVVVQVNEQFF
TGCAGCGTTGTAGTACAGGTTAATGAGCAGTTCTTC
>TRBV28|TRBD1|many|TRBJ2-5
CASSPGTGLIQETQYF
TGTGCCAGCAGCCCCGGGACAGGGTTAATCCAAGAGACCCAGTACTTC